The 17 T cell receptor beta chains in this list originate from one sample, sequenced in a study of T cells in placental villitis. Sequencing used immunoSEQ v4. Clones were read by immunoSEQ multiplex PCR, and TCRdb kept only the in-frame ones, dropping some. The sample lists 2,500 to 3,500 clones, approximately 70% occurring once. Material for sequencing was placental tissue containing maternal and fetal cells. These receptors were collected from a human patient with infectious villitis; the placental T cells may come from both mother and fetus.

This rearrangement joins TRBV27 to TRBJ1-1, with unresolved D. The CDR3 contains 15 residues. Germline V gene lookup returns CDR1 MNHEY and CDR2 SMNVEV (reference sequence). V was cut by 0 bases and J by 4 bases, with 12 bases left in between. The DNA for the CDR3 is TGTGCCAGCAGTTTATCGAGCGGAGGTGTCACTGAAGCTTTCTTT. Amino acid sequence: CASSLSSGGVTEAFF.

The CDR3, as DNA: TGTGCCAGCAGCTTAGGTTGGACAGGGTGGGCAACTAATGAAAAACTGTTTTTT. This translates into CASSLGWTGWATNEKLFF. This chain links TRBV7-9 with TRBJ1-4, with TRBD1 identical over 8 bases. Unmatched junction bases numbered 7, after V lost 1 base and J lost 0 bases. This CDR3 region has 18 residues. In germline, CDR1 is SEHNR, CDR2 FQNEAQ (reference sequence). Full variable domain (missing parts from reference TRBV7-9 and TRBJ1-4): DTGVSQNPRHKITKRGQNVTFRCDPISEHNRLYWYRQTLGQGPEFLTYFQNEAQLEKSRLLSDRFSAERPKGSFSTLEIQRTEQGDSAMYLCASSLGWTGWATNEKLFFGSGTQLSVL.

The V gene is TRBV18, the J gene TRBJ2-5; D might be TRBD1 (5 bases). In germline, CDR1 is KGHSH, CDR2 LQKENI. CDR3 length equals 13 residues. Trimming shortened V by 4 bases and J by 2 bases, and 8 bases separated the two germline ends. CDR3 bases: TGTGCCAGCTCACGGGGCAGTCAAGAGACCCAGTACTTC. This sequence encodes CASSRGSQETQYF.

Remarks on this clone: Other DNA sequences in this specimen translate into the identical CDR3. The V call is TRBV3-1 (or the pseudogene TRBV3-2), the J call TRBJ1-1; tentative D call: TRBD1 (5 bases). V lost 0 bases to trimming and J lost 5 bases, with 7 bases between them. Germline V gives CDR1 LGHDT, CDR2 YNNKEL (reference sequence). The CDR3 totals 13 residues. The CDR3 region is CASSQDRGTEAFF. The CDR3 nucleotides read TGTGCCAGCAGCCAAGATAGGGGAACTGAAGCTTTCTTT.

CDR3 sequence reads: CASSYTRKGQVYGYTF. The CDR3 DNA follows: TGTGCCAGCAGTTATACAAGGAAGGGACAGGTCTATGGCTACACCTTC. The chain uses TRBV27 and TRBJ1-2, with 8 bases identical to TRBD1. CDR3 length: 16 amino acids. Per germline, CDR1 MNHEY and CDR2 SMNVEV (reference sequence). The V and J ends lost 4 bases and 4 bases, in that order; junction bases with no gene match: 11.

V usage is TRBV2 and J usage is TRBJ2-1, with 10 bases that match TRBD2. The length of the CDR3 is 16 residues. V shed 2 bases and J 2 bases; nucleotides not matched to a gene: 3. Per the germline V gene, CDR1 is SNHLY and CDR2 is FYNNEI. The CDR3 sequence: CASSERAGGAYNEQFF. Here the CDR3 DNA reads TGTGCCAGCAGTGAAAGAGCGGGAGGGGCCTACAATGAGCAGTTCTTC.

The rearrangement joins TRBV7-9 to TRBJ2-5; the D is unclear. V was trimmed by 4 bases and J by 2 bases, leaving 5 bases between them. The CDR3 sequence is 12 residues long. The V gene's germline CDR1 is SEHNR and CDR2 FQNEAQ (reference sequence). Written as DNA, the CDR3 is TGTGCCAGCAGCTCACGTCAAGAGACCCAGTACTTC. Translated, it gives CASSSRQETQYF.

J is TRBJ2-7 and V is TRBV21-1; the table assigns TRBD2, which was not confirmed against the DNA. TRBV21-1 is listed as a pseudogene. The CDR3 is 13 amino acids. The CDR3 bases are TGTGCCAGCAGCACGCGTGATAACTACGAGCAGTACTTC. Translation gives CASSTRDNYEQYF.

The CDR3 DNA sequence: TGTGCCAGCAGCTTACTACTAGCGGGGAAGCGATCCTACGAGCAGTACTTC. Translation gives CASSLLLAGKRSYEQYF. The chain links TRBV5-5 to TRBJ2-7, with 10 bases identical to TRBD2. The CDR3 has 17 residues. Per germline, CDR1 SGHKS and CDR2 YYEKEE (reference sequence). The junction had 9 bases not matched to a gene; V was cut back by 2 bases and J by 1 base.

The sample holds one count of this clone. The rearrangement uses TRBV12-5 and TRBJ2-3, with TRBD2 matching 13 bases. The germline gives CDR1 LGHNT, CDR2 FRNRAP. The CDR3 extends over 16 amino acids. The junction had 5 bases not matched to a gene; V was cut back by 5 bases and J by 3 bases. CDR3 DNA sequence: TGTGCTAGTGGTAACCTACTAGCGGGGGGGACAGATACGCAGTATTTT. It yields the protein CASGNLLAGGTDTQYF.

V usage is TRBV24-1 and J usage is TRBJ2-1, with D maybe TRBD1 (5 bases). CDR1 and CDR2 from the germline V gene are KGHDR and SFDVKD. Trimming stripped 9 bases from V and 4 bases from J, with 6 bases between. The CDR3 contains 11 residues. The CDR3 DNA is TGTGCCACCGGACAATACAATGAGCAGTTCTTC. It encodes CATGQYNEQFF.

The CDR3 here is CASSPRTGAIQYF. In nucleotides, the CDR3 is TGTGCCAGCAGCCCGAGGACAGGGGCAATTCAGTACTTC. The V gene is TRBV7-6, the J gene TRBJ2-4; 9 bases agree with TRBD1. With 5 bases clipped from V and 10 bases from J, the junction kept 6 bases outside the gene matches. The V gene's germline CDR1 is SGHVS and CDR2 FNYEAQ. The CDR3 has 13 residues. The full variable domain, its missing parts supplied by reference TRBV7-6 and TRBJ2-4, is GAGVSQSPRYKVTKRGQDVALRCDPISGHVSLYWYRQALGQGPEFLTYFNYEAQQDKSGLPNDRFSAERPEGSISTLTIQRTEQRDSAMYRCASSPRTGAIQYFGAGTRLSVL.

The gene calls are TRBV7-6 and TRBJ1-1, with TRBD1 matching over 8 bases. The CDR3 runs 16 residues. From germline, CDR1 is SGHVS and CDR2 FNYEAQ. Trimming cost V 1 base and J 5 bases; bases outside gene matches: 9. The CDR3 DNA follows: TGTGCCAGCAGCTTAGTCCCTTTACAGGGGGGGACTGAAGCTTTCTTT. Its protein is CASSLVPLQGGTEAFF.

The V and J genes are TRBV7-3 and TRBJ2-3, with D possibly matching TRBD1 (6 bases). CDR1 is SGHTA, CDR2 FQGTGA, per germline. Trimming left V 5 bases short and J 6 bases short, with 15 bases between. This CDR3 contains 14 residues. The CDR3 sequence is CASSQGIGSDTQYF. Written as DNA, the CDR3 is TGTGCCAGCAGCCAGGGGATCGGTTCGGATACGCAGTATTTT.

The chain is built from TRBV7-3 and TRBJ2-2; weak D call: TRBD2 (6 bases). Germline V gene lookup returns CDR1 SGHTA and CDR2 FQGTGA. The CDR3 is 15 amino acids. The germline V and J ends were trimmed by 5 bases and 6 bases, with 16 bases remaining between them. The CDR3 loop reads CASSPSLGTPGELFF. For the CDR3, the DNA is TGTGCCAGCAGCCCGAGTTTAGGGACTCCCGGGGAGCTGTTTTTT.

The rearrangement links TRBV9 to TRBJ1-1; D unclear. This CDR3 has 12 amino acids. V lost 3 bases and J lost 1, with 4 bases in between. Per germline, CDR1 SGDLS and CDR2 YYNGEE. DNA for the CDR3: TGTGCCAGCAGCGGACAGAACACTGAAGCTTTCTTT. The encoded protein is CASSGQNTEAFF.

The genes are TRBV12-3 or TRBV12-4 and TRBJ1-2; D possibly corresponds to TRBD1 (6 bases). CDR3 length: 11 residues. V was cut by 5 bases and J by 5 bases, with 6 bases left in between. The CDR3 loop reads CASSTGYGYTF. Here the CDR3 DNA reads TGTGCCAGCAGTACAGGGTATGGCTACACCTTC.